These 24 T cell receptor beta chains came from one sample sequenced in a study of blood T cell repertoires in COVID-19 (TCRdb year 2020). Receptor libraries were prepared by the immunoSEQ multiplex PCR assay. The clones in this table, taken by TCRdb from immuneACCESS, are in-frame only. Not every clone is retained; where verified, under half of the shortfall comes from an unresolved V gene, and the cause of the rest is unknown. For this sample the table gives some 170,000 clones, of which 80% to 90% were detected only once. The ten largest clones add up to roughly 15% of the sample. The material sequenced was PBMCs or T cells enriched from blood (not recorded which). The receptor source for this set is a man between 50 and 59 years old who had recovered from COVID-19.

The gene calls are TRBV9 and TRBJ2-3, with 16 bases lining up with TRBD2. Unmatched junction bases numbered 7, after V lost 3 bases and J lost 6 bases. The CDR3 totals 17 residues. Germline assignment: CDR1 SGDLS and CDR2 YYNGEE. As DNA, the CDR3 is TGTGCCAGCAGCGCCCCGGGACTAGCGGGGGGGCCCGATACGCAGTATTTT. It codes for CASSAPGLAGGPDTQYF.

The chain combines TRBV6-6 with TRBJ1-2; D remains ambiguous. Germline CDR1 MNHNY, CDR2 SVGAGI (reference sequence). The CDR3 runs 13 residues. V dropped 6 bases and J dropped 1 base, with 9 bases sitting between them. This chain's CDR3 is CASSVTDNYGYTF. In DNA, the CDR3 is TGTGCCAGCAGCGTAACAGATAACTATGGCTACACCTTC.

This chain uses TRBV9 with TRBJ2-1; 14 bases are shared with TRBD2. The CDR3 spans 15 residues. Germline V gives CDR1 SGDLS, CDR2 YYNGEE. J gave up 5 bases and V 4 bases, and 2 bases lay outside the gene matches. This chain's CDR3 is CASSSTSGGDNEQFF. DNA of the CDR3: TGTGCCAGCAGCTCGACTAGCGGGGGGGACAATGAGCAGTTCTTC.

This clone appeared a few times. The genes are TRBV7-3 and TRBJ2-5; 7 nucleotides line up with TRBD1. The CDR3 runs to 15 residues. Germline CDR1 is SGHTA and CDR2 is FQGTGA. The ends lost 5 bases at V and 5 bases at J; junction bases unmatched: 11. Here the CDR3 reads CASSVGTAQGETQYF. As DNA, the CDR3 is TGTGCCAGCAGCGTCGGGACAGCCCAGGGTGAGACCCAGTACTTC.

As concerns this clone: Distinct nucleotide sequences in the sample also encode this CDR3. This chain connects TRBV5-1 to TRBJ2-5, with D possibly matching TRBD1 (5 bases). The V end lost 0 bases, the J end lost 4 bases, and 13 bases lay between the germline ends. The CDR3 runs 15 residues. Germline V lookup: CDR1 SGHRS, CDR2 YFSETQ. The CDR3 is CASSLGQGRGETQYF. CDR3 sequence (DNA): TGCGCCAGCAGCTTGGGGCAGGGTCGAGGAGAGACCCAGTACTTC.

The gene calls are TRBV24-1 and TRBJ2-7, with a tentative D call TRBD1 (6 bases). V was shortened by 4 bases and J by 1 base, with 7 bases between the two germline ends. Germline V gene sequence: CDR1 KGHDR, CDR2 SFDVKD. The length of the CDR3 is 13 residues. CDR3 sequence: CATSDRGSYEQYF. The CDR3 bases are TGTGCCACCAGTGACAGGGGTTCCTACGAGCAGTACTTC.

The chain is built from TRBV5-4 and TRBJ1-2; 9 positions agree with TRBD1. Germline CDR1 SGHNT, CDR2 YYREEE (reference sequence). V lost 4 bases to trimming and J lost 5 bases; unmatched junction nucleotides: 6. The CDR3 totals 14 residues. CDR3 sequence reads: CASSPDRGNYGYTF. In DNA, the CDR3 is TGTGCCAGCAGCCCGGACAGGGGAAATTATGGCTACACCTTC.

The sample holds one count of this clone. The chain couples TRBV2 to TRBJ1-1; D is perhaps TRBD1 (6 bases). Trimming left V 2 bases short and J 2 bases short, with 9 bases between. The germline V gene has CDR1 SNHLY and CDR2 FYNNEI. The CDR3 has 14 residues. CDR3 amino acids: CASSENRVNTEAFF. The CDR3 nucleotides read TGTGCCAGCAGTGAAAACAGGGTTAACACTGAAGCTTTCTTT.

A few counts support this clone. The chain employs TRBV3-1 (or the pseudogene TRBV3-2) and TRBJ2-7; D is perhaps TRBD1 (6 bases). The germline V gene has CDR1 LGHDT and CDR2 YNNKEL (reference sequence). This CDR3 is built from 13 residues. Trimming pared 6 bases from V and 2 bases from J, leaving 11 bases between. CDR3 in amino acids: CASSRDTAYEQYF. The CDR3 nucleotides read TGTGCCAGCAGTCGGGACACCGCCTACGAGCAGTACTTC.

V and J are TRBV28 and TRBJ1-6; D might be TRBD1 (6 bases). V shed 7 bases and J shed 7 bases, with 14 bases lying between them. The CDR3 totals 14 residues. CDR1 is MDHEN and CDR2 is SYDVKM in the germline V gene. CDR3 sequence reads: CASITGNRNSPLHF. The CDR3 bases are TGTGCCAGCATTACAGGGAATAGGAATTCACCCCTCCACTTT. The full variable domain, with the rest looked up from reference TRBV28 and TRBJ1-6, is DVKVTQSSRYLVKRTGEKVFLECVQDMDHENMFWYRQDPGLGLRLIYFSYDVKMKEKGDIPEGYSVSREKKERFSLILESASTNQTSMYLCASITGNRNSPLHFGNGTRLTVT.

This chain's CDR3 is CASSSQGAGNTEAFF. CDR3 DNA: TGTGCCAGCAGTTCCCAGGGGGCGGGGAACACTGAAGCTTTCTTT. This sequence joins TRBV27 and TRBJ1-1; TRBD1 matches at 8 bases. The V segment lost 4 bases and the J segment 1 base; nucleotides outside the gene matches: 5. Germline V CDR1 and CDR2: MNHEY, SMNVEV (reference sequence). CDR3 size: 15 residues.

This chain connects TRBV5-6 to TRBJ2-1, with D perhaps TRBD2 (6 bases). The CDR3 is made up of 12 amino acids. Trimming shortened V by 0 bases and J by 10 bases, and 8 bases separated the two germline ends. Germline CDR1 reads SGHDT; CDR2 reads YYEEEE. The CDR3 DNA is TGTGCCAGCAGCTTGGCGGGGGACGAGCAGTTCTTC. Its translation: CASSLAGDEQFF.

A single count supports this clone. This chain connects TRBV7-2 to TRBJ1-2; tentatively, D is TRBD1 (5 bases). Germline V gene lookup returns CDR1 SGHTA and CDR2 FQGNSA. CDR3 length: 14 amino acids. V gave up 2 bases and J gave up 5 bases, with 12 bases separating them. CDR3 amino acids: CASSLSSGVYGYTF. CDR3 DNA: TGTGCCAGCAGCTTATCCTCGGGGGTATATGGCTACACCTTC.

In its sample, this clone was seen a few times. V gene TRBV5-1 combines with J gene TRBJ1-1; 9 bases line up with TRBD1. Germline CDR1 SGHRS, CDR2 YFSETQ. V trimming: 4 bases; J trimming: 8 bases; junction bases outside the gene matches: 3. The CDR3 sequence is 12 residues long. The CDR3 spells CASSTDRGEAFF. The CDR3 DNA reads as TGCGCCAGCAGCACCGACAGGGGGGAAGCTTTCTTT. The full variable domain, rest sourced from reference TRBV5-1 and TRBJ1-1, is KAGVTQTPRYLIKTRGQQVTLSCSPISGHRSVSWYQQTPGQGLQFLFEYFSETQRNKGNFPGRFSGRQFSNSRSEMNVSTLELGDSALYLCASSTDRGEAFFGQGTRLTVV.

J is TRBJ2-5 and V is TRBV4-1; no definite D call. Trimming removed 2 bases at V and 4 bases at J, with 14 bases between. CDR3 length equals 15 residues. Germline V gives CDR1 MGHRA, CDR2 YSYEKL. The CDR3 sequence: CASSQTATQRETQYF. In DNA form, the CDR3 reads TGCGCCAGCAGCCAAACAGCTACCCAACGAGAGACCCAGTACTTC.

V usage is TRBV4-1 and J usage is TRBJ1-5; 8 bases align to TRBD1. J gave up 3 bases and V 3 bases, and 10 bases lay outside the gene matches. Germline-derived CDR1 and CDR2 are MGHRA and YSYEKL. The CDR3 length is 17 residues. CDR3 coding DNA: TGCGCCAGCAGCCAGGACAGGGAAAGTTCTTCCAATCAGCCCCAGCATTTT. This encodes CASSQDRESSSNQPQHF.

The CDR3 region has the DNA TGTGCCAGCAGCTTAGCCGCAACTAATGAAAAACTGTTTTTT. Protein: CASSLAATNEKLFF. The V and J genes are TRBV13 and TRBJ1-4; D ambiguous. V lost 1 base and J 0 bases, leaving 3 bases between the germline ends. Germline V gives CDR1 PRHDT, CDR2 FYEKMQ (reference sequence). There are 14 residues in the CDR3.

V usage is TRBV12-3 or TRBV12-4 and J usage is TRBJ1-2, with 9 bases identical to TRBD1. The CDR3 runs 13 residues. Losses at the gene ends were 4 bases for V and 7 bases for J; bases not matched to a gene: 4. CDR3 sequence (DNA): TGTGCCAGCAGTTACACAGGGGGCCCTGGCTACACCTTC. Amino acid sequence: CASSYTGGPGYTF.

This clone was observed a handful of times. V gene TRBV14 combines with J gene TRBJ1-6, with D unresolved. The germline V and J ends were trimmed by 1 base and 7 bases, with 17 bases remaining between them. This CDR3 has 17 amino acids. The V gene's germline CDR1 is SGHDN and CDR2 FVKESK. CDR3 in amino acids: CASSQGLGGRGNSPLHF. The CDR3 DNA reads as TGTGCCAGCAGCCAAGGACTCGGAGGGAGAGGAAATTCACCCCTCCACTTT.

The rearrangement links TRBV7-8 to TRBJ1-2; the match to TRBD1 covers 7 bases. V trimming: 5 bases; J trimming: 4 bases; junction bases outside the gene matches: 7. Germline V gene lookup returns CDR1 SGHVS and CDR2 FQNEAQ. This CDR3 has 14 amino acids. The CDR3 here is CASSPRDRGYGYTF. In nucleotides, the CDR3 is TGTGCCAGCAGCCCCCGGGACAGAGGCTATGGCTACACCTTC.

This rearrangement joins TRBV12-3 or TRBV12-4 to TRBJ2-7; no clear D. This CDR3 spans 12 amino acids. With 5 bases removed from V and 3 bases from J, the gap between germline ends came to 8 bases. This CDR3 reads CASSPGGYEQYF. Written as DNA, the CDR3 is TGTGCCAGCAGTCCCGGCGGCTACGAGCAGTACTTC.

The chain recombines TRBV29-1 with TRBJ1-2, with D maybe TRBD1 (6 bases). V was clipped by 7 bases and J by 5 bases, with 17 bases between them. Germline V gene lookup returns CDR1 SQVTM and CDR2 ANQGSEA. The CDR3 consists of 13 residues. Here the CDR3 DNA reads TGCAGCGCACAGGGACCTCTGGGGTATGGCTACACCTTC. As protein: CSAQGPLGYGYTF.

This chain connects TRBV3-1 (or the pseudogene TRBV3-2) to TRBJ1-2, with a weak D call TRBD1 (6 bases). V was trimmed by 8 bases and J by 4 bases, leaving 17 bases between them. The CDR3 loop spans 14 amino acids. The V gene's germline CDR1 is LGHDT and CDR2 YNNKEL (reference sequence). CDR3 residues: CASSGRGASYGYTF. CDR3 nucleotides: TGTGCCAGCTCAGGGAGGGGGGCGAGCTATGGCTACACCTTC.

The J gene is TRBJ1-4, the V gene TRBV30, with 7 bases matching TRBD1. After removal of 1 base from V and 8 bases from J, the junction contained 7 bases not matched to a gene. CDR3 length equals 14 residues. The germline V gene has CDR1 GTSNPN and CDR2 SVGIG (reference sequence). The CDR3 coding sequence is TGTGCCTGGAGTGGTGACAGGGTGCAAGAAAAACTGTTTTTT. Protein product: CAWSGDRVQEKLFF.